This TCR beta chain was found in a study of CD8 T cells in Susac syndrome. The ends were cut back, 3 bases at V and 4 bases at J, with 14 bases in the middle. CDR3 length equals 15 residues. From germline, CDR1 is SGDLS and CDR2 YYNGEE. Note on this clonotype: What it recognizes is unknown.

TCR beta was sequenced from blood CD8+ and CD4+ T cells. RNA was extracted with the RNeasy kit, and a quantity of 0.5 to 1 ug was reverse transcribed using random hexamers. Amplification of TCR beta CDR3 used immunoSEQ multiplex PCR across 54 Vbeta and 13 Jbeta. TCRdb re-analysed the immunoSEQ multiplex PCR reads in MiXCR, keeping a single row per CDR3 protein. The profile shows some 110,000 distinct CDR3 sequences, approximately 93% of them singletons. Study-level results: CD8+ clonal expansion in Susac was maximal in TEMRA cells and in active patients.

The chain is built from TRBV9 and TRBJ1-5; D perhaps matches TRBD1 (6 bases). The TCR was taken from a human donor with Susac syndrome. Sequencing was performed on CD8+ T cells from PBMCs. CDR3 loop: CASSASSGTNQPQHF. The CDR3 coding sequence is TGTGCCAGCAGCGCCTCCTCAGGGACAAATCAGCCCCAGCATTTT.